This T cell receptor beta chain was recovered during a study of blood T cell repertoires in COVID-19. Study information: Some COVID-19 samples were acute and others convalescent; all came from the United States, Italy and Spain.

This CDR3 comprises 14 residues. Between the trimmed V and J ends, which lost 4 bases and 9 bases, there was a span of 17 bases. Germline CDR1 and CDR2: SGHDT and YYEEEE. Original analysis: It was from reference gene primer amplification that nucleated cell counts were estimated. Assay used: immunoSEQ multiplex PCR; TCRdb lists only in-frame clones, some missing. D and trimming come from the DNA, and the V and J calls and clone size come from that table. The repertoire holds roughly 300,000 clones, with 80% to 90% as singletons. Source material: peripheral blood. The TCR originated in a woman in her 50s with acute or convalescent COVID-19. The V gene is TRBV5-6, the J gene TRBJ1-5, with a possible D match to TRBD1 (5 bases). For the CDR3, the DNA is TGTGCCAGCAGCGGGGTCACAAGGGGAGGGCCCCAGCATTTT. Protein sequence: CASSGVTRGGPQHF.